The present entry profiles one TCR beta chain with its context. Its matching antigen is unknown. The sample comes from a study of cytomegalovirus exposure and HLA in healthy donors. Study in general: The 120 or so validation repertoires used the same platform as the 550 to 750 first-cohort repertoires, a later analysis reported.

This table comes from immunoSEQ multiplex PCR, and its TCRdb copy is limited to in-frame clones, with some not included. The repertoire holds some 120,000 clones, with about nine tenths as singletons. Study-level results: In vitro experiments confirmed that a few CMV-associated chains were specific for CMV antigens. Listed as cytomegalovirus-associated were 150 to 200 TCR beta chains.

The TCR originated in a young man in good health and CMV-seronegative. The sequencing input was PBMCs.

The CDR3 loop is CASSVGLAGGSSYEQYF. Here the CDR3 DNA reads TGTGCCAGCAGCGTAGGTCTAGCGGGAGGGAGCTCCTACGAGCAGTACTTC. The rearrangement uses TRBV9 and TRBJ2-7; 12 bases align to TRBD2. Trimming at V came to 0 bases and at J to 0 bases, leaving 4 bases not matched to a gene. CDR1 and CDR2 from the germline V gene are SGDLS and YYNGEE. This CDR3 region has 17 residues.